The 27 T cell receptor beta chains given below trace back to one sample, sequenced in a study of tumor-infiltrating lymphocytes in primary liver carcinoma. From around 18-30 mg of unsorted bulk tissue, DNA and RNA were co-extracted together. Total RNA amounting to 500 ng was the source from which TCR beta cDNA was made with a constant-region primer. What produced the TCR beta libraries was three nested multiplex PCR rounds using slightly modified ARM-PCR. Use of TRBV1-TRBV30 forward primers with a C-beta reverse primer characterized the first two PCR rounds, which lasted 10 cycles each. TCRdb re-derived calls from the multiplex PCR reads in MiXCR, one entry per CDR3 protein. The table includes more than 85,000 distinct CDR3 sequences, approximately 78% detected once. Sequencing was done on a sample of liver tumor tissue from sampling region 3. The subset is: tumor region T3, left-lateral pole. The receptor source for this set is a man aged 35 to 55 with primary liver carcinoma and hepatitis B virus infection.

This clonotype showed up just once. This is likely a read error, given that the CDR3 carries no conserved phenylalanine or tryptophan at its end. The V and J genes are TRBV6-6 and TRBJ1-1, with D maybe TRBD1 (5 bases). The CDR3 sequence is 13 residues long. The V end lost 8 bases, the J end lost 5 bases, and 15 bases lay between the germline ends. Per the germline V gene, CDR1 is MNHNY and CDR2 is SVGAGI (reference sequence). For the CDR3, the DNA is TGTGCCAGCTGCACAGAGGGGACTACTGAAGCTTTCTAT. It translates to CASCTEGTTEAFY.

This clonotype was seen many times. Sequence at one end of the junction differs from germline and may be a read error. The chain's CDR3 is CASSSRSSGLPSEANVLTF. In DNA, the CDR3 is TGCGCCAGCAGCTCCCGGAGTTCAGGCCTCCCCTCTGAGGCCAACGTCCTGACTTTC. The gene calls are TRBV5-1 and TRBJ2-6; D remains unclear. Per germline, CDR1 SGHRS and CDR2 YFSETQ. The CDR3 sequence is 19 residues long.

V and J are TRBV11-1 and TRBJ2-7, with 7 bases matching TRBD1. The CDR3 runs to 13 residues. V dropped 5 bases and J dropped 6; count of bases not matched to a gene: 7. Germline CDR1 and CDR2: SGHAT and FQDESV (reference sequence). The CDR3 sequence: CASSPMTGIEQYF. CDR3 nucleotide sequence: TGTGCCAGCAGCCCAATGACAGGGATCGAGCAGTACTTC.

On this clonotype itself: The conserved closing phenylalanine or tryptophan is absent in this CDR3, likely reflecting a read error. The CDR3 nucleotides read TGTGCCAGCCGCTGGAAACAGGAATACGAGCAGTACTCC. Translation: CASRWKQEYEQYS. The rearrangement links TRBV7-8 to TRBJ2-7, with D possibly matching TRBD1 (5 bases). Per germline, CDR1 SGHVS and CDR2 FQNEAQ. The CDR3 covers 13 residues. V lost 8 bases to trimming and J lost 4 bases, with 15 bases between them.

A remark on this clonotype: A read error is possible here, since a much larger clone lies one base away. The rearrangement uses TRBV2 and TRBJ2-3; no reliable D call. The CDR3 length is 12 residues. CDR1 SNHLY and CDR2 FYNNEI come from the germline V gene. V was shortened by 2 bases and J by 2 bases, with 2 bases between the two germline ends. The CDR3 DNA reads TGTGCCAGCAGTGAAAACACAGATACGCAGTATTTT. This gives the protein CASSENTDTQYF.

As concerns this clonotype: This likely comes from a read error, as the CDR3 has no conserved phenylalanine or tryptophan at its end. No DNA is shown, since the ends of the CDR3 on it are uncertain; the CDR3 is the one TCRdb lists. This rearrangement joins TRBV29-1 to TRBJ2-1; TRBD2 is the table's D call and was not checked against the DNA. Germline lookup yields CDR1 SQVTM and CDR2 ANQGSEA. The CDR3 comprises 13 residues, both ends counted. The CDR3 loop is CSGGTSGFNEQLS.

As regards this clonotype: Mismatch with germline at one junction end may stem from a read error. J is TRBJ2-5 and V is TRBV10-3; tentative D call: TRBD2 (5 bases). The CDR3 length is 13 residues. The V gene's germline CDR1 is ENHRY and CDR2 SYGVKD. The CDR3 bases are TGTGCCTCTCAGCGGAGCCTCCAAGTGACCCAGTACTTC. It yields the protein CASQRSLQVTQYF.

As concerns this clonotype: One junction end disagrees with the germline gene, perhaps due to a read error. The chain has TRBV25-1 and TRBJ2-5; D is unclear. This CDR3 region has 12 residues. Germline CDR1 MGHDK, CDR2 SYGVNS. CDR3 DNA sequence: TGTGTCAGCAGTCTAAACTCAGAGACCAAGTACTTC. This gives the protein CVSSLNSETKYF.

The table lists this clonotype with a count of one. One junction end disagrees with the germline gene, perhaps due to a read error. The genes are TRBV29-1 and TRBJ1-5; TRBD1 matches 7 bases. Per germline, CDR1 SQVTM and CDR2 ANQGSEA. This CDR3 region has 12 residues. The CDR3 DNA follows: TGCAGTGTTGGGGAACAGGGGCAGTCCCAGCATTTT. This translates into CSVGEQGQSQHF.

The chain recombines TRBV29-1 with TRBJ1-5; TRBD1 might be the D (6 bases). The CDR3 sequence is 13 residues long. Germline V gene lookup returns CDR1 SQVTM and CDR2 ANQGSEA. Trimming took off 7 bases at V and 7 bases at J, with 17 bases between the two ends. The CDR3 is CSAGGGVQQPQHF. The CDR3 DNA reads as TGCAGCGCCGGAGGGGGAGTGCAACAGCCCCAGCATTTT.

The chain couples TRBV6-5 to TRBJ1-3; D ambiguous. This CDR3 is 15 amino acids long. The V end was cut by 6 bases, the J end by 4 bases, with 16 bases between. Germline CDR1 and CDR2: MNHEY and SVGAGI. DNA of the CDR3: TGTGCCAGCAGGGCGATCACAATCGAGGGAAACACCATATATTTT. Protein sequence: CASRAITIEGNTIYF.

On this clonotype: The missing conserved phenylalanine or tryptophan at the end of this CDR3 makes a read error likely. V usage is TRBV11-2 and J usage is TRBJ2-4; no clear D gene. The germline V gene has CDR1 SGHAT and CDR2 FQNNGV. V shed 5 bases and J shed 0 bases, with 11 bases lying between them. The CDR3 sequence is 15 residues long. This CDR3 is CASSTSAVAKNIQYL. DNA of the CDR3: TGTGCCAGCAGCACTTCGGCAGTAGCCAAAAACATTCAGTACTTA.

The sample holds many counts of this clonotype. This chain uses TRBV5-4 with TRBJ2-5; no clear D gene. The CDR3 loop spans 14 amino acids. V was trimmed by 1 base and J by 2 bases, leaving 9 bases between them. Germline V lookup: CDR1 SGHNT, CDR2 YYREEE (reference sequence). CDR3 coding DNA: TGTGCCAGCAGCTTGATCCAGGTTCAAGAGACCCAGTACTTC. Amino acids: CASSLIQVQETQYF.

Notes on this clonotype: A read error may produce the germline difference seen at one junction end. The chain couples TRBV5-1 to TRBJ2-5; D tentatively reads TRBD1 or TRBD2 (5 bases each). The CDR3 runs 12 residues. Per the germline V gene, CDR1 is SGHRS and CDR2 is YFSETQ. The CDR3 nucleotides read TGTGCCAGCAGCCGGGACGAAGAGACCCAGTACTTC. This sequence encodes CASSRDEETQYF.

As regards this clonotype: Sequence at one end of the junction differs from germline and may be a read error. The V and J genes are TRBV11-1 and TRBJ2-1; no clear D. Germline CDR1 reads SGHAT; CDR2 reads FQDESV (reference sequence). The CDR3 has 13 amino acids. CDR3 loop: CVSSIGLDNEQFF. CDR3 nucleotide sequence: TGTGTCAGCAGCATTGGCCTGGACAATGAGCAGTTCTTC.

The V call is TRBV29-1, the J call TRBJ2-7, with 10 bases fitting TRBD1. The CDR3 length is 13 residues. Germline lookup yields CDR1 SQVTM and CDR2 ANQGSEA. Trimming cost V 5 bases and J 10 bases; bases outside gene matches: 11. In nucleotides, the CDR3 is TGCAGCGTTAGACAGGGGGCGTCGAGCGAACAGTACTTC. Translated: CSVRQGASSEQYF.

V usage is TRBV5-5 and J usage is TRBJ2-5, with D possibly being TRBD2 (7 bases). The V end was cut by 6 bases, the J end by 4 bases, with 16 bases between. The CDR3 covers 14 residues. The germline V gene has CDR1 SGHKS and CDR2 YYEKEE (reference sequence). The CDR3 DNA sequence: TGTGCCAGCATATGGGGGGGGCGCGGAGAGACCCAGTACTTC. Encoded protein: CASIWGGRGETQYF.

This chain links TRBV5-5 with TRBJ1-1; 11 nucleotides align to TRBD1. The V segment lost 7 bases and the J segment 5 bases; nucleotides outside the gene matches: 10. The germline gives CDR1 SGHKS, CDR2 YYEKEE (reference sequence). The CDR3 runs to 15 residues. In DNA form, the CDR3 reads TGTGCCAGCTGCTCGTTCGGGACAGGGGGTACTGAAGCTTTCTTT. It is translated as CASCSFGTGGTEAFF.

Turning to this clonotype: Germline is not matched at one junction end, which may reflect a read error. The chain is built from TRBV6-2 or TRBV6-3 and TRBJ1-1; possible D gene TRBD1, 5 bases. CDR1 MNHEY and CDR2 SVGEGT come from the germline V gene. The CDR3 contains 14 residues. The CDR3 DNA reads TGTGCCAGTAGTTACCGTGGCCGGGGCATTGAAGCTTTCTTT. This encodes CASSYRGRGIEAFF.

With regard to this clonotype: Mismatch with germline at one junction end may stem from a read error. The V gene is TRBV5-4, the J gene TRBJ2-3; the match to TRBD1 covers 9 bases. The CDR3 covers 14 residues. Germline CDR1 is SGHNT and CDR2 is YYREEE (reference sequence). The CDR3 coding sequence is TGTGCCAGCAGATTAACAGGGGGCTTACATACGCAGTATTTC. Its translation: CASRLTGGLHTQYF. The whole variable domain, remainder taken from reference TRBV5-4 and TRBJ2-3, is ETGVTQSPTHLIKTRGQQVTLRCSSQSGHNTVSWYQQALGQGPQFIFQYYREEENGRGNFPPRFSGLQFPNYSSELNVNALELDDSALYLCASRLTGGLHTQYFGPGTRLTVL.

The CDR3 loop is CAGGQGENSPLHF. In nucleotides, the CDR3 is TGTGCCGGCGGACAGGGCGAGAATTCACCCCTCCACTTT. J is TRBJ1-6 and V is TRBV2; the match to TRBD1 covers 8 bases. J lost 7 bases, V lost 11 bases, and 7 bases had no gene match. There are 13 residues in the CDR3. Germline CDR1 reads SNHLY; CDR2 reads FYNNEI.

This clonotype has only a few counts. The chain links TRBV12-3 or TRBV12-4 to TRBJ2-3, with D possibly being TRBD2 (5 bases). This CDR3 spans 13 amino acids. The V end lost 5 bases, the J end lost 14 bases, and 20 bases lay between the germline ends. CDR3 sequence reads: CASSPLWGDMPYF. CDR3 nucleotide sequence: TGTGCCAGCAGTCCACTTTGGGGAGATATGCCGTATTTT.

Turning to this clonotype: An end of the junction differs from the germline gene, which may be a read error. The CDR3 protein is CASSPLAGGPNEQFF. The DNA of the CDR3 is TGTGCCAGCAGCCCCCTAGCGGGAGGGCCCAATGAGCAGTTCTTC. The gene calls are TRBV5-1 and TRBJ2-1; 12 nucleotides line up with TRBD2. The germline V gene has CDR1 SGHRS and CDR2 YFSETQ. CDR3 length: 15 amino acids.

On this clonotype: The junction departs from germline at one end; a sequencing error may be responsible. The chain carries TRBV12-3 or TRBV12-4 and TRBJ1-3; 7 bases are a match to TRBD1. The CDR3 is 17 residues long. CDR3 protein: CANSLKGQQFFGNTAYF. CDR3 DNA: TGTGCCAACAGTTTAAAGGGACAGCAATTTTTTGGAAACACCGCATATTTT.

This chain uses TRBV11-2 with TRBJ2-7, with TRBD2 matching over 13 bases. Looked up from germline, CDR1 is SGHAT and CDR2 is FQNNGV. After removal of 3 bases from V and 4 bases from J, the junction contained 3 bases not matched to a gene. The CDR3 is 15 residues long. CDR3 in amino acids: CASSLRLAGGYEQYF. DNA of the CDR3: TGTGCCAGCAGCTTGAGACTAGCGGGAGGTTACGAGCAGTACTTC.

The chain has TRBV6-6 and TRBJ2-7; perhaps D is TRBD1 or TRBD2 (6 bases each). Trimming cost V 2 bases and J 7 bases, with 18 bases left between them. The CDR3 has 15 residues. Looked up from germline, CDR1 is MNHNY and CDR2 is SVGAGI (reference sequence). Here the CDR3 reads CASSYTEGGGEEQYF. CDR3 DNA: TGTGCCAGCAGTTACACCGAAGGGGGAGGAGAAGAGCAGTACTTC.

About this clonotype itself: Mismatch with germline at one junction end may stem from a read error. The V gene is TRBV5-6, the J gene TRBJ2-3; D is ambiguous. Germline CDR1 SGHDT, CDR2 YYEEEE. This CDR3 region has 16 residues. This CDR3 reads CASRYAQWVRPDTQFF. DNA for the CDR3: TGTGCCAGCAGATATGCCCAGTGGGTGAGGCCAGATACGCAGTTTTTT.